A selection of T cell receptor beta chains follows, all from one sample in a study. TCRdb itself ran the 5' RACE reads through MiXCR, one entry per CDR3 protein. The table has some 62,000 distinct CDR3 sequences, nearly 30% seen once. The specimen was tumor-infiltrating naive CD4+ T cells sorted from the breast tumor. All receptors come from a female donor with breast cancer. Both conserved end residues are part of each CDR3. A D gene is named only where the DNA matches it firmly. Rows give clone size only sometimes, using once, few, many, or a class for an expanded clone.

d_gene,abundance,j_gene,v_gene,CDR3aa,CDR3nt
TRBD2,NA,TRBJ2-3,TRBV10-2,CASSEASGSTDTQYF,TGCGCCAGCAGTGAGGCTAGCGGGAGCACAGATACGCAGTATTTT
TRBD2,few,TRBJ2-1,TRBV6-2/TRBV6-3,CASSSDPASGNEQFF,TGTGCCAGCAGTTCCGACCCCGCTAGCGGCAATGAGCAGTTCTTC
NA,NA,TRBJ2-6,TRBV11-2,CASSLVFSWSPSRVGANVLTF,TGTGCCAGCAGCTTAGTATTTTCTTGGTCCCCCAGTCGAGTCGGGGCCAACGTCCTGACTTTC
NA,NA,TRBJ1-1,TRBV29-1,CSVVELSGAKNTEAFF,TGCAGCGTTGTGGAGTTATCAGGGGCCAAGAACACTGAAGCTTTCTTT
NA,NA,TRBJ1-6,TRBV28,CAGGRSNSPLHF,TGTGCCGGGGGGCGTTCGAATTCACCCCTCCACTTT
NA,NA,TRBJ1-1,TRBV12-3/TRBV12-4,CASSSPGMGVDTEAFF,TGTGCCAGCAGTTCCCCGGGGATGGGTGTTGACACTGAAGCTTTCTTT
TRBD2,NA,TRBJ2-1,TRBV7-9,CANSLTSGVPNNEQFF,TGTGCCAACAGCTTGACTAGCGGGGTACCCAACAATGAGCAGTTCTTC
NA,many,TRBJ2-1,TRBV5-5,CASSLVIPLPYNEQFF,TGTGCCAGCAGCTTGGTCATCCCACTACCCTACAATGAGCAGTTCTTC
NA,few,TRBJ2-1,TRBV9,CASSVAVVGNEQFF,TGTGCCAGCAGCGTAGCTGTAGTAGGCAATGAGCAGTTCTTC
TRBD2,few,TRBJ2-3,TRBV7-2,CASSGSGLATDTQYF,TGTGCCAGCAGCGGTAGCGGGTTAGCCACAGATACGCAGTATTTT
TRBD1,NA,TRBJ1-4,TRBV7-9,CASSAGTGYEKLFF,TGTGCCAGCAGCGCCGGGACAGGGTACGAAAAACTGTTTTTT
TRBD2,NA,TRBJ2-1,TRBV20-1,CSARDPSGRASEQFF,TGCAGTGCTAGAGACCCTAGCGGGAGGGCATCTGAGCAGTTCTTC
NA,few,TRBJ1-5,TRBV19,CASSRSGTHSNQPQHF,TGTGCCAGTAGTCGATCCGGGACACATAGCAATCAGCCCCAGCATTTT
NA,few,TRBJ1-2,TRBV29-1,CSAQKDYGYTF,TGCAGCGCCCAGAAAGACTATGGCTACACCTTC
NA,NA,TRBJ1-1,TRBV5-1,CASSLTGAQSWDTEAFF,TGCGCCAGCAGCCTAACAGGAGCCCAGAGTTGGGACACTGAAGCTTTCTTT
NA,few,TRBJ2-6,TRBV4-3,CASSQDSTGANVLTF,TGCGCCAGCAGCCAAGATAGTACTGGGGCCAACGTCCTGACTTTC
NA,NA,TRBJ2-5,TRBV6-5,CASSTRLNQETQYF,TGTGCCAGCAGTACGCGACTCAACCAAGAGACCCAGTACTTC
TRBD2,NA,TRBJ2-7,TRBV20-1,CSAKSGNDYEQYF,TGCAGTGCTAAAAGCGGGAACGACTACGAGCAGTACTTC
NA,NA,TRBJ1-4,TRBV7-9,CASRSLQQGRNEKLSF,TGTGCCAGCAGATCCCTACAACAGGGCCGGAATGAAAAACTGTCTTTT
TRBD1,NA,TRBJ1-1,TRBV29-1,CSVQLSGGLTEAFF,TGCAGCGTCCAACTATCAGGGGGCCTCACTGAAGCTTTCTTT
TRBD1,NA,TRBJ2-3,TRBV24-1,CATEDRDSDTQYF,TGTGCCACGGAGGACAGGGATTCGGATACGCAGTATTTT
TRBD2,NA,TRBJ2-2,TRBV3-1,CASSLRGVGTGELFF,TGTGCCAGCAGCCTTCGGGGGGTCGGCACCGGGGAGCTGTTTTTT
TRBD2,NA,TRBJ2-5,TRBV6-5,CTSREGPSVLETQYF,TGTACCAGCAGGGAGGGACCATCCGTGCTAGAGACCCAGTACTTC
TRBD1,many,TRBJ2-1,TRBV5-1,CASSLAFVGTGYNEQFF,TGCGCCAGCAGCTTGGCCTTTGTTGGGACAGGATACAATGAGCAGTTCTTC
TRBD1,few,TRBJ1-5,TRBV15,CATSRGQGGNQPQHF,TGTGCCACCAGCAGGGGACAGGGAGGCAATCAGCCCCAGCATTTT
TRBD2,few,TRBJ2-1,TRBV10-3,CAISESVGSGGANEQFF,TGTGCCATCAGTGAGTCGGTCGGGAGCGGGGGGGCCAATGAGCAGTTCTTC
NA,once,TRBJ2-3,TRBV5-1,CASSVDGSNTDTQYF,TGCGCCAGCAGCGTGGATGGGAGTAACACAGATACGCAGTATTTT
TRBD2,few,TRBJ2-1,TRBV2,CVAGGSYNEQFF,TGTGTAGCGGGGGGCTCCTACAATGAGCAGTTCTTC
NA,NA,TRBJ2-1,TRBV4-3,CASSQDFERARDEQFF,TGCGCCAGCAGCCAAGATTTTGAGCGGGCCAGGGATGAGCAGTTCTTC
NA,NA,TRBJ1-2,TRBV29-1,CSVVGSRDGCTF,TGCAGCGTTGTCGGCTCACGGGATGGCTGCACCTTC
NA,few,TRBJ2-1,TRBV12-3/TRBV12-4,CAMGNQGELGEQFF,TGTGCCATGGGGAACCAGGGTGAACTTGGTGAGCAGTTCTTC
TRBD2,medium-sized,TRBJ2-1,TRBV28,CASSLWTSGRGNEQFF,TGTGCCAGCAGTCTCTGGACGAGCGGGAGGGGAAATGAGCAGTTCTTC
NA,NA,TRBJ2-1,TRBV5-5,CASSPTALLGNEQFF,TGTGCCAGCAGCCCCACCGCGTTGTTGGGAAATGAGCAGTTCTTC
TRBD2,few,TRBJ2-3,TRBV5-1,CASSLPLPSGGTDTQYF,TGCGCCAGCAGCCTACCTCTACCGAGCGGGGGCACAGATACGCAGTATTTT
TRBD1,NA,TRBJ1-6,TRBV20-1,CSARSLQGTGSPLHF,TGCAGTGCTAGATCCTTACAGGGGACTGGTTCACCCCTCCACTTT
TRBD2,many,TRBJ2-1,TRBV20-1,CSASGLAGGPRPNEQFF,TGCAGTGCTAGCGGACTAGCGGGAGGGCCTCGGCCCAATGAGCAGTTCTTC
NA,NA,TRBJ2-3,TRBV20-1,CSAKRDSTDTQYF,TGCAGTGCTAAGAGGGACAGCACAGATACGCAGTATTTT
TRBD1,NA,TRBJ2-2,TRBV29-1,CSGSDRNTGDLFF,TGCAGCGGCTCGGACAGGAACACCGGGGACCTGTTTTTT
NA,NA,TRBJ2-7,TRBV4-3,CASSPEDGYEQYF,TGCGCCAGCAGCCCCGAGGACGGCTACGAGCAGTACTTC
TRBD2,many,TRBJ2-3,TRBV15,CATAGTSGTDTQYF,TGTGCCACGGCGGGGACTAGCGGTACAGATACGCAGTATTTT
NA,NA,TRBJ2-3,TRBV7-3,CASSPMTGGIADTQYF,TGTGCCAGCAGCCCTATGACGGGCGGGATCGCAGATACGCAGTATTTT
NA,many,TRBJ1-2,TRBV4-3,CASSQNHDRGKSNYGYTF,TGCGCCAGCAGCCAAAACCACGACCGGGGGAAGTCTAACTATGGCTACACCTTC
NA,many,TRBJ2-7,TRBV6-2/TRBV6-3,CASSPSYEQYF,TGTGCCAGCAGTCCTTCCTACGAGCAGTACTTC
NA,NA,TRBJ1-4,TRBV7-6,CASSLGGRRLNEKLFF,TGTGCCAGCAGCTTAGGAGGGAGAAGGCTAAATGAAAAACTGTTTTTT
NA,NA,TRBJ1-6,TRBV15,CATCREARVYNSPLHF,TGTGCCACCTGCAGAGAAGCCAGGGTCTATAATTCACCCCTCCACTTT
NA,few,TRBJ2-7,TRBV30,CAWSVGHSYEQYF,TGTGCCTGGAGTGTCGGGCACTCCTACGAGCAGTACTTC
TRBD1,many,TRBJ2-5,TRBV9,CASSAFRQGETQYF,TGTGCCAGCAGCGCTTTCCGACAGGGTGAGACCCAGTACTTC
NA,many,TRBJ2-3,TRBV5-1,CASRPHTSTDTQYF,TGCGCCAGCAGGCCACACACCAGCACAGATACGCAGTATTTT
NA,few,TRBJ2-1,TRBV6-5,CASSYSFRRNEQFF,TGTGCCAGCAGTTACTCTTTCCGTAGGAATGAGCAGTTCTTC
NA,NA,TRBJ1-1,TRBV5-1,CASSLVAGDTEAFF,TGCGCCAGCAGCTTGGTAGCAGGGGACACTGAAGCTTTCTTT